This T cell receptor (beta chain) was retrieved from a study of Tregs in tolerant kidney transplant recipients. V shed 6 bases, J shed 2 bases, and the junction held 8 bases outside the gene matches. Germline V gene lookup returns CDR1 SGHRS and CDR2 YFSETQ. This CDR3 has 15 residues. Unstimulated regulatory T cells (CD4+CD25+CD127-), CD4+CD25- non-regulatory cells, CD4 and CD8 cells were FACS-sorted from thawed PBMCs. Sequenced by immunoSEQ multiplex PCR; TCRdb stores in-frame clones only, minus some. The data show about 69,000 clones, roughly 89% seen once. This receptor was taken from a human donor who received a combined kidney and bone marrow transplant. The V gene is TRBV5-1, the J gene TRBJ2-5, with 9 positions matching TRBD2. The sequencing used CD4+ T cells from blood, collected before the transplant. The CDR3 is CASKSSGSLQETQYF. CDR3 DNA sequence: TGCGCCAGCAAAAGTAGCGGGAGCCTACAAGAGACCCAGTACTTC.